The 28 T cell receptor beta chains listed next were all sequenced from one sample in a study of blood T cells in healthy people across ages. A J-beta primer mix and a sample-barcoded 5' primer were used in a second PCR of roughly 7 to 12 cycles. TCRdb re-called the 5' RACE reads through MiXCR, storing one row per CDR3 protein. The table includes 600,000 or so distinct CDR3 sequences, roughly 21% detected once. What was sequenced was blood. These TCRs come from a man aged 65 to 85 in good health.

This clonotype is medium-sized. This chain connects TRBV9 to TRBJ2-1; no clear D gene. The CDR3 is 13 amino acids. V shed 7 bases and J shed 4 bases, with 12 bases lying between them. The germline gives CDR1 SGDLS, CDR2 YYNGEE. CDR3 sequence (DNA): TGTGCCAGCGGAGAGACGGTGTACAATGAGCAGTTCTTC. This translates into CASGETVYNEQFF.

A remark on this clonotype: The junction departs from the called germline gene at one end, perhaps through a read error. The chain carries TRBV7-9 and TRBJ1-1; 7 bases map to TRBD1. Germline-derived CDR1 and CDR2 are SEHNR and FQNEAQ (reference sequence). This CDR3 has 13 amino acids. CDR3 nucleotide sequence: TGTGTCAGCAGCTTAGCTCGGGACAGAGCAGCTTTCTTT. Translation: CVSSLARDRAAFF.

The rearrangement joins TRBV7-2 to TRBJ2-2, with D perhaps matching TRBD2 (5 bases). The germline V and J ends were trimmed by 2 bases and 5 bases, with 9 bases remaining between them. CDR3 length: 14 amino acids. The V gene's germline CDR1 is SGHTA and CDR2 FQGNSA. CDR3 coding DNA: TGTGCCAGCAGCTTAATGAGGGTGACCGGGGAGCTGTTTTTT. Translation gives CASSLMRVTGELFF.

The sample holds one count of this clonotype. J is TRBJ2-1 and V is TRBV20-1, with a weak D call TRBD2 (5 bases). This CDR3 has 14 residues. Germline V gene lookup returns CDR1 DFQATT and CDR2 SNEGSKA (reference sequence). The V gene lost 8 bases and the J gene lost 0 bases, with 14 bases spanning the gap. CDR3 protein: CSPRDQSSYNEQFF. CDR3 nucleotides: TGCAGTCCGAGGGATCAAAGCTCCTACAATGAGCAGTTCTTC.

This clonotype turned up a few times. The chain recombines TRBV5-1 with TRBJ1-1; no clear D gene. The ends were cut back, 0 bases at V and 3 bases at J, with 9 bases in the middle. The CDR3 has 14 amino acids. Germline V CDR1 and CDR2: SGHRS, YFSETQ. CDR3 region: CASSLDPGDTEAFF. Here the CDR3 DNA reads TGCGCCAGCAGCTTGGACCCGGGCGACACTGAAGCTTTCTTT.

V gene TRBV5-1 combines with J gene TRBJ2-5; D possibly corresponds to TRBD1 (5 bases). The V end lost 0 bases, the J end lost 5 bases, and 14 bases lay between the germline ends. The germline V gene has CDR1 SGHRS and CDR2 YFSETQ. The CDR3 has 15 residues. The DNA of the CDR3 is TGCGCCAGCAGCTTGGCCCGGACAACTGGGGAGACCCAGTACTTC. Translating it yields CASSLARTTGETQYF.

Only a few counts were recorded for this clonotype. The chain combines TRBV20-1 with TRBJ2-2; 7 nucleotides agree with TRBD1. This CDR3 has 17 amino acids. Looked up from germline, CDR1 is DFQATT and CDR2 is SNEGSKA (reference sequence). V was pared by 2 bases and J by 0 bases, with 9 bases of the junction left unmatched. CDR3 sequence reads: CSARNPDRAPNTGELFF. DNA for the CDR3: TGCAGTGCTAGAAATCCTGACAGGGCCCCGAACACCGGGGAGCTGTTTTTT.

This clonotype was picked up a small number of times. The chain combines TRBV5-1 with TRBJ2-5; D not certain. Near its end, the DNA agrees better with TRBJ2-7, so the J call may be wrong. Germline loops: CDR1 SGHRS, CDR2 YFSETQ. This CDR3 has 13 amino acids. The CDR3 DNA is TGCGCCAGCAGCTTTGATGACTCCTACGAGCAGTACTTC. This sequence encodes CASSFDDSYEQYF.

The chain uses TRBV5-1 and TRBJ2-2, with 7 bases identical to TRBD2. V lost 1 base and J lost 0; bases outside the gene matches: 3. Looked up from germline, CDR1 is SGHRS and CDR2 is YFSETQ. This CDR3 is 16 amino acids long. For the CDR3, the DNA is TGCGCCAGCAGCTTGTCGGGGAGGGCGAACACCGGGGAGCTGTTTTTT. Encoded protein: CASSLSGRANTGELFF.

This clonotype was picked up a small number of times. This chain joins TRBV28 and TRBJ2-3, with TRBD2 matching 11 bases. From germline, CDR1 is MDHEN and CDR2 SYDVKM. The J segment lost 5 bases and the V segment lost 8 bases, leaving 15 bases of the junction unmatched. This CDR3 comprises 17 residues. The CDR3 loop is CASSSSAGLAVLDTQYF. The CDR3, as DNA: TGTGCCAGCTCCTCAAGCGCGGGACTAGCGGTCTTAGATACGCAGTATTTT.

V gene TRBV7-2 combines with J gene TRBJ2-7; the D gene is possibly TRBD2 (6 bases). CDR3 length: 12 residues. Germline V gene sequence: CDR1 SGHTA, CDR2 FQGNSA. The germline V and J ends were trimmed by 4 bases and 7 bases, with 11 bases remaining between them. In DNA, the CDR3 is TGTGCCAGCAGCTGGGGGGAAGGGGAGCAGTACTTC. Protein product: CASSWGEGEQYF.

This clonotype occurred a few times. The V gene is TRBV20-1, the J gene TRBJ2-1; 12 bases fit TRBD2. Germline V gene lookup returns CDR1 DFQATT and CDR2 SNEGSKA (reference sequence). The CDR3 is 15 residues long. The V gene end was trimmed by 1 base and the J gene end by 6 bases; junction bases not matched to a gene: 4. As DNA, the CDR3 is TGCAGTGCTAGAGCGGAGACTAGCGGGAGCAATGAGCAGTTCTTC. It is translated as CSARAETSGSNEQFF.

The chain joins TRBV20-1 to TRBJ1-5; maybe TRBD1 (5 bases). Germline lookup yields CDR1 DFQATT and CDR2 SNEGSKA (reference sequence). The CDR3 covers 12 residues. The V end lost 4 bases, the J end lost 7 bases, and 11 bases lay between the germline ends. Here the CDR3 reads CSAMSGQQPQHF. CDR3 nucleotide sequence: TGCAGTGCTATGTCGGGGCAGCAGCCCCAGCATTTT.

The chain joins TRBV6-5 to TRBJ2-5; 7 positions match TRBD1. This CDR3 has 14 residues. Germline V lookup: CDR1 MNHEY, CDR2 SVGAGI. Trimming at V came to 0 bases and at J to 5 bases, leaving 3 bases not matched to a gene. The CDR3 spells CASSYSGQDETQYF. CDR3 DNA sequence: TGTGCCAGCAGTTACTCCGGACAGGACGAGACCCAGTACTTC.

V usage is TRBV5-1 and J usage is TRBJ2-7; D possibly corresponds to TRBD2 (6 bases). This CDR3 has 16 amino acids. The V gene's germline CDR1 is SGHRS and CDR2 YFSETQ. Trimming shortened V by 4 bases and J by 1 base, and 18 bases separated the two germline ends. CDR3 DNA sequence: TGCGCCAGCAGCGTGTCGTTCGGGGGTTCTTCCTACGAGCAGTACTTC. Encoded protein: CASSVSFGGSSYEQYF. The full variable domain, with the rest looked up from reference TRBV5-1 and TRBJ2-7, is KAGVTQTPRYLIKTRGQQVTLSCSPISGHRSVSWYQQTPGQGLQFLFEYFSETQRNKGNFPGRFSGRQFSNSRSEMNVSTLELGDSALYLCASSVSFGGSSYEQYFGPGTRLTVT.

The genes are TRBV20-1 and TRBJ1-1; TRBD1 aligns across 11 bases. V lost 3 bases, J lost 4 bases, and 4 bases stayed unmatched. The CDR3 covers 14 residues. From germline, CDR1 is DFQATT and CDR2 SNEGSKA (reference sequence). CDR3 region: CSASTGQGVTEAFF. The CDR3 region has the DNA TGCAGTGCTAGTACGGGACAGGGGGTCACTGAAGCTTTCTTT.

This clonotype was picked up many times. The V gene is TRBV7-2, the J gene TRBJ2-5; D remains unclear. Germline assignment: CDR1 SGHTA and CDR2 FQGNSA. The CDR3 runs 12 residues. Trimming left V 4 bases short and J 5 bases short, with 8 bases between. In nucleotides, the CDR3 is TGTGCCAGCAGCTCCAACTTCGAGACCCAGTACTTC. As protein: CASSSNFETQYF. Based on the CDR3 plus reference TRBV7-2 and TRBJ2-5, the full variable domain is GAGVSQSPSNKVTEKGKDVELRCDPISGHTALYWYRQSLGQGLEFLIYFQGNSAPDKSGLPSDRFSAERTGGSVSTLTIQRTQQEDSAVYLCASSSNFETQYFGPGTRLLVL.

The chain links TRBV7-2 to TRBJ1-5; D is unresolved. CDR3 length: 15 amino acids. The ends were cut back, 5 bases at V and 2 bases at J, with 13 bases in the middle. Germline-derived CDR1 and CDR2 are SGHTA and FQGNSA. The CDR3 is CASSPTLAGNQPQHF. The DNA for the CDR3 is TGTGCCAGCAGCCCGACCCTAGCGGGCAATCAGCCCCAGCATTTT.

This clonotype was counted between two and nine times. The rearrangement uses TRBV7-8 and TRBJ2-3; 9 bases align to TRBD1. The germline V gene encodes CDR1 SGHVS and CDR2 FQNEAQ. Trimming cost V 4 bases and J 5 bases; bases outside gene matches: 10. The CDR3 length is 16 residues. The CDR3: CASSYPRDRAQDTQYF. In nucleotides, the CDR3 is TGTGCCAGCAGCTACCCCCGGGACAGGGCACAAGATACGCAGTATTTT.

The chain joins TRBV27 to TRBJ2-3; 10 bases match TRBD2. Germline V gives CDR1 MNHEY, CDR2 SMNVEV (reference sequence). V trimming: 5 bases; J trimming: 4 bases; junction bases outside the gene matches: 6. This CDR3 has 15 amino acids. The CDR3 sequence is CASSPPAGGADTQYF. CDR3 in DNA: TGTGCCAGCAGTCCACCAGCGGGGGGGGCAGATACGCAGTATTTT.

The CDR3 loop is CASSRGEPYNSPLHF. CDR3 coding DNA: TGTGCCAGTAGTCGAGGAGAGCCGTATAATTCACCCCTCCACTTT. The chain uses TRBV19 and TRBJ1-6, with D uncertain. Trimming took 5 bases from V and 4 from J, leaving 12 bases between them. CDR3 length equals 15 residues. CDR1 is LNHDA and CDR2 is SQIVND in the germline V gene (reference sequence). The full variable domain, in which reference TRBV19 and TRBJ1-6 provide the parts outside the CDR3, is DGGITQSPKYLFRKEGQNVTLSCEQNLNHDAMYWYRQDPGQGLRLIYYSQIVNDFQKGDIAEGYSVSREKKESFPLTVTSAQKNPTAFYLCASSRGEPYNSPLHFGNGTRLTVT.

This clonotype was recorded a few times. An end of the junction differs from the germline gene, which may be a read error. The chain couples TRBV29-1 to TRBJ2-7; D is ambiguous. Per the germline V gene, CDR1 is SQVTM and CDR2 is ANQGSEA. The CDR3 totals 11 residues. CDR3 nucleotides: TGCAGCGTTCTTCTATCTTACGAGCAGAACTTC. As protein: CSVLLSYEQNF.

Only a few counts were recorded for this clonotype. J is TRBJ2-7 and V is TRBV7-9; 7 positions agree with TRBD1. Germline CDR1 is SEHNR and CDR2 is FQNEAQ (reference sequence). The CDR3 runs to 14 residues. Trimming took 7 bases from V and 2 from J; bases not matched to a gene: 8. This CDR3 is CASTFQGVAYEQYF. CDR3 in DNA: TGTGCCAGCACGTTCCAGGGGGTGGCCTACGAGCAGTACTTC. The variable domain in full, with the rest retrieved from reference TRBV7-9 and TRBJ2-7, is DTGVSQNPRHKITKRGQNVTFRCDPISEHNRLYWYRQTLGQGPEFLTYFQNEAQLEKSRLLSDRFSAERPKGSFSTLEIQRTEQGDSAMYLCASTFQGVAYEQYFGPGTRLTVT.

V gene TRBV5-1 combines with J gene TRBJ2-5, with D uncertain. The CDR3 sequence is 13 residues long. The ends were cut back, 3 bases at V and 0 bases at J, with 6 bases in the middle. The germline V gene has CDR1 SGHRS and CDR2 YFSETQ. For the CDR3, the DNA is TGCGCCAGCAGCTCACCGAACCAAGAGACCCAGTACTTC. This sequence encodes CASSSPNQETQYF.

This clonotype was observed a handful of times. V is TRBV7-2 and J is TRBJ2-7; TRBD2 might be the D (5 bases). CDR3 length: 15 amino acids. Germline CDR1 SGHTA, CDR2 FQGNSA. Trimming removed 5 bases from V and 4 bases from J, with 18 bases in between. CDR3 protein: CASSPVRWTLYEQYF. Written as DNA, the CDR3 is TGTGCCAGCAGCCCTGTTCGGTGGACTTTGTACGAGCAGTACTTC.

The chain uses TRBV21-1 and TRBJ2-1; the table's TRBD1 call for D was not verified on the DNA. TRBV21-1 is recorded as a pseudogene. The CDR3 loop spans 19 amino acids. CDR3 bases: TGTGCCAGCAGCAAAGGGAAAAGGGGGGACAGGGAATATTTCAATGAGCAGTTCTTC. It encodes CASSKGKRGDREYFNEQFF.

This clonotype was recorded a few times. The conserved phenylalanine or tryptophan normally closing the CDR3 is absent here, so this likely arose from a read error. In DNA form, the CDR3 reads TGTGCCAGCAGCTTGGGCGGAATAGCAAACACTGAAGCTTTCCTT. Its protein is CASSLGGIANTEAFL. This sequence joins TRBV5-5 and TRBJ1-1; D gene uncertain. Trimming took off 0 bases at V and 2 bases at J, with 11 bases between the two ends. The CDR3 is made up of 15 amino acids. The germline CDR1 and CDR2 sequences are SGHKS and YYEKEE (reference sequence).

The CDR3 sequence: CASGPSDPWGAEETQYF. For the CDR3, the DNA is TGTGCTAGTGGTCCATCGGACCCGTGGGGGGCAGAAGAGACCCAGTACTTC. The rearrangement uses TRBV12-5 and TRBJ2-1; D might be TRBD1 or TRBD2, each matching 6 bases. The end of the DNA fits TRBJ2-5 better, so the J call may be wrong. CDR3 length: 17 residues. Germline V lookup: CDR1 LGHNT, CDR2 FRNRAP.